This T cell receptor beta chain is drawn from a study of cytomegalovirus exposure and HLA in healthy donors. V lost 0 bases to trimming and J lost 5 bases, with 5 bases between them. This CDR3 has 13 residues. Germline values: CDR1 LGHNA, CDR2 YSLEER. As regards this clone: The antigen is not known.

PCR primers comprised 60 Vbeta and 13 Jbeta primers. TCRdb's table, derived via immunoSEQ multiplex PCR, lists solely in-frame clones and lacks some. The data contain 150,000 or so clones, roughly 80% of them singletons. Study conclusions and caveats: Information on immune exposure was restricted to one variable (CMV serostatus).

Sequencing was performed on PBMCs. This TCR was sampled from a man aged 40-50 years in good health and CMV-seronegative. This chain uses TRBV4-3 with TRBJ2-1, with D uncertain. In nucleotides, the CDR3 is TGCGCCAGCAGCCAAGAGGGCGACAATGAGCAGTTCTTC. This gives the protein CASSQEGDNEQFF.